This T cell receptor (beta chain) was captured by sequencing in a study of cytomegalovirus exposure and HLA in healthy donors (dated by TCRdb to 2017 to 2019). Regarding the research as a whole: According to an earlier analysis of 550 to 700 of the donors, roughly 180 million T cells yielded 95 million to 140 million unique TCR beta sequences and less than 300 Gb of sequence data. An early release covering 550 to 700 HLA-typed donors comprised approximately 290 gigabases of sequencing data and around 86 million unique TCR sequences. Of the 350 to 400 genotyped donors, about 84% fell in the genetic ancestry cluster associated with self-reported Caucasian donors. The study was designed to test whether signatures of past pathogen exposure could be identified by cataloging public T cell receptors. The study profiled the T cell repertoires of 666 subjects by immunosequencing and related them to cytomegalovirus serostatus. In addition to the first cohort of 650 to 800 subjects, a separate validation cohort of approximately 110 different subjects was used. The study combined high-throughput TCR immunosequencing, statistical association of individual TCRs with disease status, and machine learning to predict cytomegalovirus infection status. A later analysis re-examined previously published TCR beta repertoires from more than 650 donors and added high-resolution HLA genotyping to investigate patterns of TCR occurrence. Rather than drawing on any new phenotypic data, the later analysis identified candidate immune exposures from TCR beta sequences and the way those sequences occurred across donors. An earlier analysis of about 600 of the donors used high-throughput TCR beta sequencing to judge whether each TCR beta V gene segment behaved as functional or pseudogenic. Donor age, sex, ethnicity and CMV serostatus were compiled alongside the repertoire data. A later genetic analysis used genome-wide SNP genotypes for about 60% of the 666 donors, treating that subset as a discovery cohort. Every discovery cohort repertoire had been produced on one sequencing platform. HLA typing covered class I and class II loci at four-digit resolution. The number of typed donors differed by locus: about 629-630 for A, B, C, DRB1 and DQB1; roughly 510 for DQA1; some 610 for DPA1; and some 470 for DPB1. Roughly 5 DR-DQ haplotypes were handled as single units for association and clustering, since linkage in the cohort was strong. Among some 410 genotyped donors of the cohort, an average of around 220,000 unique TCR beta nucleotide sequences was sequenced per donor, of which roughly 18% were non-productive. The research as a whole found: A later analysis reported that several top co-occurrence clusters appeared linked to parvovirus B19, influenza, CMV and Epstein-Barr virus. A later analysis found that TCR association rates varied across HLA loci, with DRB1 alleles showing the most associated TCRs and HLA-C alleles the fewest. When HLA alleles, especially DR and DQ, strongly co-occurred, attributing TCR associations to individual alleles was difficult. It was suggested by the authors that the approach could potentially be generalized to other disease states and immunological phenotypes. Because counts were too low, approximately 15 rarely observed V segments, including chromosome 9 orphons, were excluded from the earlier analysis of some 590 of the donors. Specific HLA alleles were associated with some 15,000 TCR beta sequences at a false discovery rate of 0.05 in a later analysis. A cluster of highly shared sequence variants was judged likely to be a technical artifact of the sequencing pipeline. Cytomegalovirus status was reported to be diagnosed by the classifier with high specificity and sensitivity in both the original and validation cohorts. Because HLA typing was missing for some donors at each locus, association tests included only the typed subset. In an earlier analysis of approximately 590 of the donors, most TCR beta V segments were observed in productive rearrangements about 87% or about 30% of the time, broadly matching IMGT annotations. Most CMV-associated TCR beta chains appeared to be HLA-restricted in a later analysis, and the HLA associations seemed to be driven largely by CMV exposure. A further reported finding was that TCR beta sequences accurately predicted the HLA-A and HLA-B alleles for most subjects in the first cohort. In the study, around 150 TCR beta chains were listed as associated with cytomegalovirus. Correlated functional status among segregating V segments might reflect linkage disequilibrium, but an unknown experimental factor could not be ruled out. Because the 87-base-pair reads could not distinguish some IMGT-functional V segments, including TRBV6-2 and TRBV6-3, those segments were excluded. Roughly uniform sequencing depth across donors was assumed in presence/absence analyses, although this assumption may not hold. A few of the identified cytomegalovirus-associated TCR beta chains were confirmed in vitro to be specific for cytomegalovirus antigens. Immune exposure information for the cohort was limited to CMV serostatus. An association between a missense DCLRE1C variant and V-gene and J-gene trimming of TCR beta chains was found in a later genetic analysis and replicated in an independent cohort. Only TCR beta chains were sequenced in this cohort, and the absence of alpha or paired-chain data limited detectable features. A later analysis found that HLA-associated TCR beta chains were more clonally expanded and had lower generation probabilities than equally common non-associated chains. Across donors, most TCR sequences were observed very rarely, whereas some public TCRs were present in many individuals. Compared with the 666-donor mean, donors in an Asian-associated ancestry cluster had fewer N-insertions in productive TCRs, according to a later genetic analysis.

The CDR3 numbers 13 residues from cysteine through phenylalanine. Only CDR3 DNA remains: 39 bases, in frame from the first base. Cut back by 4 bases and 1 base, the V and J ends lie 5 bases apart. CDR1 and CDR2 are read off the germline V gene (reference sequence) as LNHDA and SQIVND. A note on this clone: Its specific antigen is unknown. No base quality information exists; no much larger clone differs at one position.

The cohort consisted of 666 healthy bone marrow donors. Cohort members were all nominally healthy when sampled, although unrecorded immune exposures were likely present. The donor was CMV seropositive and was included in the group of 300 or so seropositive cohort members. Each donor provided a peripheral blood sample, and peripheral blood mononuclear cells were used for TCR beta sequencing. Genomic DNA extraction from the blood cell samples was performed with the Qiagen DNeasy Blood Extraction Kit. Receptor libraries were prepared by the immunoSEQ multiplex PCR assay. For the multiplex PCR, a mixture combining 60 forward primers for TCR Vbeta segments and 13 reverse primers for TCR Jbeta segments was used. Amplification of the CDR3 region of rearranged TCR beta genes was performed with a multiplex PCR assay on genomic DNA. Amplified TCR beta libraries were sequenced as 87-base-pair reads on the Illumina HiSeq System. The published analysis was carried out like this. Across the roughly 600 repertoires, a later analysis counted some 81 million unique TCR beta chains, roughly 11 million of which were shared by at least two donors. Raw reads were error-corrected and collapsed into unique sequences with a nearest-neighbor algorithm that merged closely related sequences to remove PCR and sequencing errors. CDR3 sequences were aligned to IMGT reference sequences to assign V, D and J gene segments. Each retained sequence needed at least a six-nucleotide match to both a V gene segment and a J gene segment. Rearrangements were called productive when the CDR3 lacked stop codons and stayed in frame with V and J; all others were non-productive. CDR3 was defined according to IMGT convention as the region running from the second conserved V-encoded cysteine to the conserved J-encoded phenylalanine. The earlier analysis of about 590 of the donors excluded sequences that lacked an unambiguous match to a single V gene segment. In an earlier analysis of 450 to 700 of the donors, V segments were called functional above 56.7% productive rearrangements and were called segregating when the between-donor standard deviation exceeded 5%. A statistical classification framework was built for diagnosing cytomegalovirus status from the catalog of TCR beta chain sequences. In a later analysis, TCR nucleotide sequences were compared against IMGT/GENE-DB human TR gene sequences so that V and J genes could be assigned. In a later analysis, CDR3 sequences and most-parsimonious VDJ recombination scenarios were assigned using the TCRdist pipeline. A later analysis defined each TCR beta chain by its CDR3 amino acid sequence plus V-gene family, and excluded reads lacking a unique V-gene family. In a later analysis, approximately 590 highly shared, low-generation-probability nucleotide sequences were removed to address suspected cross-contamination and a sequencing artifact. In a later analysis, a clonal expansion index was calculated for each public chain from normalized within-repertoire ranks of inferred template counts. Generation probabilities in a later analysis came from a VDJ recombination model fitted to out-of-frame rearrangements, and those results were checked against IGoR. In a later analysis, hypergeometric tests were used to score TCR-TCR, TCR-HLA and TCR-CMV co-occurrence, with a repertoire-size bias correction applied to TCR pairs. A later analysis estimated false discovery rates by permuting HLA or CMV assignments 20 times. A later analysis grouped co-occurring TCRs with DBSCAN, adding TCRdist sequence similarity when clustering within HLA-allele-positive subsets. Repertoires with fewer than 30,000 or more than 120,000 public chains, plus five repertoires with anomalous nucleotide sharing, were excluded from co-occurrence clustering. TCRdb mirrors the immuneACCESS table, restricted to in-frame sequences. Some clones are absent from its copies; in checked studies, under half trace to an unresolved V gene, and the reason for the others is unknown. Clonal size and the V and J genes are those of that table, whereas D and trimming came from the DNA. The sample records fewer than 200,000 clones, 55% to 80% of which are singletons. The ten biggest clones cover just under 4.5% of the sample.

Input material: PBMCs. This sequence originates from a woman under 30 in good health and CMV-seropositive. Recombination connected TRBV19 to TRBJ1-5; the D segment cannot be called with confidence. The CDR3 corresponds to CASSTTSNQPQHF. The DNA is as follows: TGTGCCAGTAGTACGACAAGCAATCAGCCCCAGCATTTT.